This is a list of T cell receptor beta chains from one sample in a study of OX40 agonist ivuxolimab in advanced cancers. TCRdb's copy holds only in-frame clones and misses some; the assay was immunoSEQ multiplex PCR. The repertoire includes tens of thousands of clones, 89% of them detected once, and under 0.4% sits in the top ten. The material sequenced was CD4+ or CD8+ T cells sorted from blood, taken in a trial of the OX40 agonist ivuxolimab. These receptors came from an adult with an advanced solid tumor such as melanoma, head and neck, liver or kidney cancer. Each CDR3 is given with its conserved first and last residue. Each record gives: J gene, D gene, clone size, V gene, CDR3 DNA, CDR3 protein. The D gene is left open where the match is weak. Size is stated for part of the rows, as once, few or many counts, or as a class when the clone is expanded.

TRBJ2-7 . . TRBV11-2 TGTGCCAGCAGGAAGCCGGGACAAGGATACGAGCAGTACTTC CASRKPGQGYEQYF
TRBJ1-1 . . TRBV19 TGTGCCAGTAGTCAGGATTGGGCTAACACTGAAGCTTTCTTT CASSQDWANTEAFF
TRBJ1-5 . . TRBV28 TGTGCCAGCAGTGTTAAGCAGCCCCAGCATTTT CASSVKQPQHF
TRBJ1-5 . few TRBV4-1 TGCGCCAGCAGCCAAGCTCGTTCAGGGATCGATCAGCCCCAGCATTTT CASSQARSGIDQPQHF
TRBJ2-1 . once TRBV21-1 TGTGCCAGCAGCTTTTGGCGGGAGTCTCCCTACAATGAGCAGTTCTTC CASSFWRESPYNEQFF
TRBJ2-1 TRBD2 . TRBV6-5 TGTGCCAGCAGGAGGCCGAGCGGGAGGGCCGTTGAGCAGTTCTTC CASRRPSGRAVEQFF
TRBJ2-3 TRBD1 . TRBV19 TGTGCCAGTAGGGACAGGGGTAAAGCAGATACGCAGTATTTT CASRDRGKADTQYF
TRBJ2-5 TRBD1 . TRBV12-5 TGTGCTAGTGGTTTGGCCGGGACAGTTCAAGAGACCCAGTACTTC CASGLAGTVQETQYF
TRBJ2-1 . . TRBV6-4 TGTGCCAGCAGTGACATTTTCGGGGGAAATGAGCAGTTCTTC CASSDIFGGNEQFF
TRBJ2-3 . . TRBV18 TGTGCCAGCTCACCAGGGGCGGACCAAGATACGCAGTATTTT CASSPGADQDTQYF
TRBJ1-2 . once TRBV6-4 TGTGCCAGCAGTGACTCGACAGCTAACTATGGCTACACCTTC CASSDSTANYGYTF
TRBJ1-5 TRBD1 . TRBV27 TGTGCCAGCAGTGGGGGGACAGGTTACGGCAATCAGCCCCAGCATTTT CASSGGTGYGNQPQHF
TRBJ2-3 TRBD2 . TRBV5-1 TGCGCCAGCAGCGTAGCGGGAGACCCGACAGATACGCAGTATTTT CASSVAGDPTDTQYF
TRBJ1-1 . . TRBV18 TGTGCCAGCTCACGATCTACAGACACTGAAGCTTTCTTT CASSRSTDTEAFF
TRBJ1-1 . . TRBV6-1 TGTGCCAGCAGTGAAGGGGGCGGGAGAGCTTTCTTT CASSEGGGRAFF
TRBJ1-1 . . TRBV15 TGTGCCACCAGCCCCCGACAGGCGAACACTGAAGCTTTCTTT CATSPRQANTEAFF
TRBJ2-1 . . TRBV28 TGTGCCAGCAGTTTTATAAGGACTGCCTACAATGAGCAGTTCTTC CASSFIRTAYNEQFF
TRBJ1-3 TRBD1 . TRBV7-2 TGTGCCAGCAGCCGCTCCGGGACAGGGGGAAACACCATATATTTT CASSRSGTGGNTIYF
TRBJ2-3 TRBD2 . TRBV2 TGTGCCAGCATTAAAGAGCTAGCGGGAGGGCCAGCAGATACGCAGTATTTT CASIKELAGGPADTQYF
TRBJ1-1 . . TRBV9 TGTGCCAGCAGCGTAGGCAGGACGAACACTGAAGCTTTCTTT CASSVGRTNTEAFF
TRBJ2-4 . . TRBV25-1 TGTGCCAGCAGTGGGGTGGGCAAAAACATTCAGTACTTC CASSGVGKNIQYF
TRBJ2-3 . . TRBV4-3 TGCGCCAGCAGCCAAGTATCGGCGGGTGTCACAGATACGCAGTATTTT CASSQVSAGVTDTQYF
TRBJ1-5 TRBD1 . TRBV5-4 TGTGCCAGCAGCCGGGGGGGACAGGACCCCAATCAGCCCCAGCATTTT CASSRGGQDPNQPQHF
TRBJ2-1 TRBD2 . TRBV14 TGTGCCAGCAGTCCTAGCGGTTTTTACAATGAGCAGTTCTTC CASSPSGFYNEQFF
TRBJ2-1 . . TRBV6-4 TGTGCCAGCAGTGCCCGTAGCCTGGATTATGAGCAGTTCTTC CASSARSLDYEQFF
TRBJ1-5 . . TRBV7-6 TGTGCCAGCAGCTTAGATTCAGGGTTCAATCAGCCCCAGCATTTT CASSLDSGFNQPQHF
TRBJ2-2 . . TRBV9 TGTGCCAGCACCCTGGAGGGGGCGGGTAGGGAAAACACCGGGGAGCTGTTTTTT CASTLEGAGRENTGELFF
TRBJ1-1 . . TRBV19 TGTGCCAGTAGTATTGCTGGGGAGGGAACTGAAGCTTTCTTT CASSIAGEGTEAFF
TRBJ2-1 . . TRBV5-1 TGCGCCAGCAGCTTGGATGCGAGCTCCTACAATGAGCAGTTCTTC CASSLDASSYNEQFF
TRBJ1-4 . once TRBV28 TGTGCCAGCAGTTTGGCAGGGAAAAATGAAAAACTGTTTTTT CASSLAGKNEKLFF
TRBJ2-7 TRBD1 . TRBV11-2 TGTGCCAGCAGCCCCTCATGGGGACAGGGCTTCGAGCAGTACTTC CASSPSWGQGFEQYF
TRBJ1-2 . . TRBV7-2 TGTGCCAGCAGCTTAGAGGGCAGGGGAGGCTATGGCTACACCTTC CASSLEGRGGYGYTF
TRBJ2-1 . . TRBV27 TGTGCCAGCAGACCCCCCAGTTTCTACAATGAGCAGTTCTTC CASRPPSFYNEQFF
TRBJ1-1 . . TRBV2 TGTGCCAGCAGTGAAGCGCTTGCGGGATCGGAGGGTGAAGCTTTCTTT CASSEALAGSEGEAFF
TRBJ2-5 TRBD2 . TRBV5-1 TGCGCCAGCAGCTCGACCCGGACTAGCGGACTACAAGAGACCCAGTACTTC CASSSTRTSGLQETQYF
TRBJ2-2 TRBD1 . TRBV2 TGTGCCAGCAGTAACGACAGGGGAGTGGGCACCGGGGAGCTGTTTTTT CASSNDRGVGTGELFF
TRBJ2-1 TRBD2 . TRBV4-1 TGCGCCAGCAGCCACCCGGGACTAGCGGGCGGTGAGCAGTTCTTC CASSHPGLAGGEQFF
TRBJ2-3 TRBD1 . TRBV6-1 TGTGCCAGCACCCTCCGACAGGGAGCAGATACGCAGTATTTT CASTLRQGADTQYF
TRBJ1-5 . few TRBV5-4 TGTGCCAGCAGCTCCATGGACGGGAATCAGCCCCAGCATTTT CASSSMDGNQPQHF
TRBJ2-5 TRBD2 . TRBV5-4 TGTGCCAGCAGCCCCGAACTAGCGGGGGCGAGGGAGACCCAGTACTTC CASSPELAGARETQYF
TRBJ1-1 . . TRBV30 TGTGCCTGGGGTAGGTCGAACACTGAAGCTTTCTTT CAWGRSNTEAFF
TRBJ1-1 TRBD1 . TRBV5-1 TGCGCCAGCAGCTTTACGGGACAGGGAAGGAACACTGAAGCTTTCTTT CASSFTGQGRNTEAFF
TRBJ2-1 . . TRBV6-6 TGTGCCAGCAGTTCCGGGACAACCTTCTACAATGAGCAGTTCTTC CASSSGTTFYNEQFF
TRBJ2-5 . once TRBV15 TGTGCCACCAGCACGAGCCCGCAGTCTCAAGAGACCCAGTACTTC CATSTSPQSQETQYF
TRBJ1-1 . . TRBV6-6 TGTGCCAGCACTCCGGGGGGGGGCACTGAAGCTTTCTTT CASTPGGGTEAFF
TRBJ1-5 . . TRBV6-1 TGTGCCAGCAGTGAAGCGAGAGGGGTTGTTCAGCCCCAGCATTTT CASSEARGVVQPQHF
TRBJ1-1 . few TRBV4-1 TGCGCCAGCAGCCGAGACACTGAAGCTTTCTTT CASSRDTEAFF
TRBJ1-5 . once TRBV27 TGTGCCAGCAGTTTATTTCAGAATCAGCCCCAGCATTTT CASSLFQNQPQHF
TRBJ1-5 TRBD1 . TRBV19 TGTGCCAGTAGTCGGACAGGGCTGATTAGCAATCAGCCCCAGCATTTT CASSRTGLISNQPQHF
TRBJ2-1 TRBD1 . TRBV28 TGTGCCAGCAGTTTCACAGGGGAGTGGAATGAGCAGTTCTTC CASSFTGEWNEQFF
TRBJ1-1 TRBD1 . TRBV19 TGTGCCGCCCGGGACAGGTCAAGGGAAGGAGCTTTCTTT CAARDRSREGAFF
TRBJ1-1 . few TRBV28 TGTGCCAGCAGTTTACCCGGGAACACTGAAGCTTTCTTT CASSLPGNTEAFF
TRBJ1-4 . . TRBV4-3 TGCGCCAGCAGCCAAGAGGGTGGTGAAAAACTGTTTTTT CASSQEGGEKLFF